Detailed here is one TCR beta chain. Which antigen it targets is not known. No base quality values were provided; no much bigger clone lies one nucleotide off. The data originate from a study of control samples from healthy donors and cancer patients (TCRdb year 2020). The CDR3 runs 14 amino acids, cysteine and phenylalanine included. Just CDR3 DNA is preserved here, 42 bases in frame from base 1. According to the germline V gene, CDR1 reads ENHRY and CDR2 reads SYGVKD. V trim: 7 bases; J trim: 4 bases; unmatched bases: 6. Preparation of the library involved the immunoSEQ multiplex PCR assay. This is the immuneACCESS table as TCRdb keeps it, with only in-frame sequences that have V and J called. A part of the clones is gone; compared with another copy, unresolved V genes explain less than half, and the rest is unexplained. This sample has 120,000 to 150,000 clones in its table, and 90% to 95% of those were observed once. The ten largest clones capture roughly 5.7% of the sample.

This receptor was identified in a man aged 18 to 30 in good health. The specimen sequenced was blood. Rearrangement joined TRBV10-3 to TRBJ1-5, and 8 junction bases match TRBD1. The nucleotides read TGTGCCATCAAGGCTGGACAGGGAAATCAGCCCCAGCATTTT. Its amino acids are CAIKAGQGNQPQHF.